This entry lists 8 T cell receptor beta chains sequenced from one sample in a study of CD8 T cells in ankylosing spondylitis. Whole-study findings and limits: A TCR beta motif made of several highly homologous variants seemed typical of ankylosing spondylitis blood.

MiXCR, applied by TCRdb to the 5' RACE reads, yields one record per CDR3 protein. The table shows 450,000 to 550,000 distinct CDR3 sequences, with approximately 5% occurring only once. Their antigens are not known. The material sequenced was blood, either unsorted or a sorted T cell fraction (not recorded which). These receptors all stem from a male donor with ankylosing spondylitis.

This clonotype was picked up many times. This chain uses TRBV10-3 with TRBJ2-3, with 8 bases matching TRBD2. V lost 4 bases and J lost 1; bases outside the gene matches: 7. Per germline, CDR1 ENHRY and CDR2 SYGVKD. The CDR3 contains 16 residues. The CDR3 DNA reads as TGTGCCATCAGTGCCCAGGAGACTAGCGGCACAGATACGCAGTATTTT. It codes for CAISAQETSGTDTQYF.

The chain couples TRBV2 to TRBJ2-3; D might be TRBD1 or TRBD2, each matching 6 bases. Germline V gene data show CDR1 as SNHLY and CDR2 as FYNNEI. The V end was cut by 8 bases, the J end by 9 bases, with 21 bases between. This CDR3 contains 14 residues. CDR3 coding DNA: TGTGCCAGCGGGGTGAGGGGGGTCGGTGGGACGCAGTATTTT. The encoded protein is CASGVRGVGGTQYF. The full variable domain, in which reference TRBV2 and TRBJ2-3 provide the parts outside the CDR3, is EPEVTQTPSHQVTQMGQEVILRCVPISNHLYFYWYRQILGQKVEFLVSFYNNEISEKSEIFDDQFSVERPDGSNFTLKIRSTKLEDSAMYFCASGVRGVGGTQYFGPGTRLTVL.

This clonotype has a count of ten or more. The rearrangement links TRBV2 to TRBJ2-1, with D unclear. The germline V gene has CDR1 SNHLY and CDR2 FYNNEI. This CDR3 is built from 11 residues. V lost 8 bases and J lost 15, with 17 bases in between. The CDR3 nucleotides read TGTGCCAGCGGGATGGCAGCCTTCTCGTTCTTC. Translated: CASGMAAFSFF.

This clonotype was seen more than once but under ten times. V gene TRBV20-1 combines with J gene TRBJ2-5; D gene ambiguous. V dropped 6 bases and J dropped 0 bases, with 14 bases sitting between them. Germline V gene lookup returns CDR1 DFQATT and CDR2 SNEGSKA (reference sequence). The CDR3 covers 14 residues. The CDR3 sequence is CSALDRRNQETQYF. CDR3 coding DNA: TGCAGTGCCCTTGACCGACGGAACCAAGAGACCCAGTACTTC.

At least ten counts were recorded for this clonotype. The chain is built from TRBV28 and TRBJ1-5; possible D gene TRBD1, 6 bases. Looked up from germline, CDR1 is MDHEN and CDR2 is SYDVKM. The V end lost 3 bases, the J end lost 1 base, and 10 bases lay between the germline ends. The CDR3 covers 15 residues. CDR3 region: CASSLGGGSNQPQHF. In DNA form, the CDR3 reads TGTGCCAGCAGTTTGGGGGGCGGGAGCAATCAGCCCCAGCATTTT.

This clonotype has just a few counts. The chain carries TRBV12-3 or TRBV12-4 and TRBJ2-1; 7 positions match TRBD2. The CDR3 has 13 residues. After removal of 4 bases from V and 8 bases from J, the junction contained 5 bases not matched to a gene. The CDR3 loop reads CASSWGGSHEQFF. Here the CDR3 DNA reads TGTGCCAGCAGTTGGGGGGGGAGTCATGAGCAGTTCTTC.

The chain has TRBV7-2 and TRBJ1-2; D remains ambiguous. This CDR3 comprises 15 residues. V was shortened by 1 base and J by 3 bases, with 12 bases between the two germline ends. Looked up from germline, CDR1 is SGHTA and CDR2 is FQGNSA. CDR3 in DNA: TGTGCCAGCAGCTTAGTAACGGGAGGGTACTATGGCTACACCTTC. Translated, it gives CASSLVTGGYYGYTF.

Many counts were recorded for this clonotype. The chain carries TRBV29-1 and TRBJ2-3, with a possible D match to TRBD2 (5 bases). Germline V gene lookup returns CDR1 SQVTM and CDR2 ANQGSEA. V lost 4 bases, J lost 1 base, and 9 bases lay in between. The CDR3 runs 13 residues. The CDR3 coding sequence is TGCAGCGTTGCTCTCGGGGGCACAGATACGCAGTATTTT. It is translated as CSVALGGTDTQYF.